This TCR beta chain was retrieved from a study of Ad26.COV2.S vaccination and SARS-CoV-2 variants. Study-wide background: Ad26.COV2.S, an intramuscular injection, was given once or twice 56 days apart.

This table comes from immunoSEQ multiplex PCR, and its TCRdb copy is limited to in-frame clones, with some not included. The sample includes some 400,000 clones, over 75% of them seen just once. The CDR3 runs to 15 residues. Germline-derived CDR1 and CDR2 are SGHTA and FQGNSA. The germline V and J ends were trimmed by 1 base and 8 bases, with 16 bases remaining between them. Treatment meaning: over 15 received Ad26.COV2.S at low or high dose, single or two shots; about 5 received placebo; per-sample allocation not given. Repertoires come from day 63 after the first vaccine or placebo injection. A remark on this clone: Antigen: not known.

Study outcomes and limitations: An underestimation of total T cell responses may have resulted from the TCR breadth and depth analyses. Marked by substantial breadth, spike-specific CD8+ and CD4+ T cell responses were reportedly seen after vaccination.

The sequence derives from a person aged 18-60 years who received the Ad26.COV2.S COVID-19 vaccine or a placebo. This rearrangement joins TRBV7-2 to TRBJ2-3; no definite D call. This specimen was peripheral blood, taken in a trial of Ad26.COV2.S vaccine versus placebo. CDR3 sequence reads: CASSLELSEYATQYF. The CDR3, as DNA: TGTGCCAGCAGCTTAGAACTCTCAGAGTACGCTACGCAGTATTTT.